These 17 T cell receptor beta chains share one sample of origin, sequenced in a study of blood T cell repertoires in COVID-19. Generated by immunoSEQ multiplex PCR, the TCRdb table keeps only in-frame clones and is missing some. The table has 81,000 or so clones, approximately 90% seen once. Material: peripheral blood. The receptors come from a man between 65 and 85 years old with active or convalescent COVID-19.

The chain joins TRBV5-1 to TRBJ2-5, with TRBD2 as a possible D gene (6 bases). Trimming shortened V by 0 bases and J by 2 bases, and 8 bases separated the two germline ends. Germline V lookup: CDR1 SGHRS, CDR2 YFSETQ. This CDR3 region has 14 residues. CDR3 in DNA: TGCGCCAGCAGCTTGGGGGGACTTCAAGAGACCCAGTACTTC. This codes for CASSLGGLQETQYF.

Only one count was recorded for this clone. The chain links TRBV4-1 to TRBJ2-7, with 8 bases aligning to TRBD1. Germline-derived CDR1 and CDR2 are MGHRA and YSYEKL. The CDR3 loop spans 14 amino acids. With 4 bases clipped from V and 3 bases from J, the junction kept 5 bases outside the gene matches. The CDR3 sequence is CASSRRDRNYEQYF. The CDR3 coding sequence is TGCGCCAGCAGCCGCAGGGACAGGAACTACGAGCAGTACTTC.

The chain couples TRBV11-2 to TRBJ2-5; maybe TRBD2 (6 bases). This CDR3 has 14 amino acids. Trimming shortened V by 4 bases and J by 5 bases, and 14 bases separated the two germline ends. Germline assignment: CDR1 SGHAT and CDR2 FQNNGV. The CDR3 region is CASSSGPGVETQYF. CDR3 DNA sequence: TGTGCCAGCAGCTCCGGACCGGGGGTGGAGACCCAGTACTTC.

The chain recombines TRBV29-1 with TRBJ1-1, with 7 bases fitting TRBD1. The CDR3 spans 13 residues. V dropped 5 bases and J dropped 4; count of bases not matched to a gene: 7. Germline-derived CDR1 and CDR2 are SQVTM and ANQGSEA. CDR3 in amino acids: CSVQTGLGTEAFF. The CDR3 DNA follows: TGCAGCGTTCAGACAGGGTTAGGCACTGAAGCTTTCTTT.

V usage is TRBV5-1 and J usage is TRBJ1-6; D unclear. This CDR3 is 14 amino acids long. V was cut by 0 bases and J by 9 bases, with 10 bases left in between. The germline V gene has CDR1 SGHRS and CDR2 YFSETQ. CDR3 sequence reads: CASSLEWSGSPLHF. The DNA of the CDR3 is TGCGCCAGCAGCTTGGAATGGTCGGGTTCACCCCTCCACTTT. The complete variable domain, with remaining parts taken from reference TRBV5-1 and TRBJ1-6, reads KAGVTQTPRYLIKTRGQQVTLSCSPISGHRSVSWYQQTPGQGLQFLFEYFSETQRNKGNFPGRFSGRQFSNSRSEMNVSTLELGDSALYLCASSLEWSGSPLHFGNGTRLTVT.

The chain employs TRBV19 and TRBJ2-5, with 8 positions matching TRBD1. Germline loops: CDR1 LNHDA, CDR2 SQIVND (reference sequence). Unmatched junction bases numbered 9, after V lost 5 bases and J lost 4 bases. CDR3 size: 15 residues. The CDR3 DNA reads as TGTGCCAGTAGTCTCGGGACAGGAGGTGGAGAGACCCAGTACTTC. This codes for CASSLGTGGGETQYF.

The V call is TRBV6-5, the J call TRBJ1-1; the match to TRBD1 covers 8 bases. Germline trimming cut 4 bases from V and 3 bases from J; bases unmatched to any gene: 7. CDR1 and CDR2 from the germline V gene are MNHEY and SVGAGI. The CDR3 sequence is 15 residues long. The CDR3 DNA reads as TGTGCCAGCAGTTCCGGACAGGGAGGGTACACTGAAGCTTTCTTT. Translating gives CASSSGQGGYTEAFF.

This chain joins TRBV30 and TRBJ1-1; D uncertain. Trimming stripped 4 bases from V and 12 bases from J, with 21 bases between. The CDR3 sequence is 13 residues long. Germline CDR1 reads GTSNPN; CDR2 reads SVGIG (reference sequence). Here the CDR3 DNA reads TGTGCCTGGAATAGGAGAGAGAGTTCGGATACTTTCTTT. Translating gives CAWNRRESSDTFF. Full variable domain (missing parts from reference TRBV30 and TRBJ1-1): SQTIHQWPATLVQPVGSPLSLECTVEGTSNPNLYWYRQAAGRGLQLLFYSVGIGQISSEVPQNLSASRPQDRQFILSSKKLLLSDSGFYLCAWNRRESSDTFFGQGTRLTVV.

CDR3 amino acids: CASSFLNQPQHF. In nucleotides, the CDR3 is TGTGCCAGCAGTTTCCTAAATCAGCCCCAGCATTTT. J is TRBJ1-5 and V is TRBV27; D remains ambiguous. V was cut by 3 bases and J by 4 bases, with 4 bases left in between. The CDR3 runs 12 residues. CDR1 and CDR2 from the germline V gene are MNHEY and SMNVEV (reference sequence).

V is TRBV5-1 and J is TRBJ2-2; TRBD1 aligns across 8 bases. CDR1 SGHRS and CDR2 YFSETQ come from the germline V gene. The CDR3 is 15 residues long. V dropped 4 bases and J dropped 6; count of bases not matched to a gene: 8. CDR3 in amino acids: CASSKGQGKAGELFF. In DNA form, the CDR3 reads TGCGCCAGCAGCAAAGGACAGGGAAAGGCCGGGGAGCTGTTTTTT.

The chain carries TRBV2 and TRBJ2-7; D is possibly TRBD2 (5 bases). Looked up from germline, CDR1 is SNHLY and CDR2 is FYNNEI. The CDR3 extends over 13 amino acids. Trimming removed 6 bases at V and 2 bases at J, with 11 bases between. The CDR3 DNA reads TGTGCCAGCAGCCTCGGGGAGCCCTACGAGCAGTACTTC. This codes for CASSLGEPYEQYF.

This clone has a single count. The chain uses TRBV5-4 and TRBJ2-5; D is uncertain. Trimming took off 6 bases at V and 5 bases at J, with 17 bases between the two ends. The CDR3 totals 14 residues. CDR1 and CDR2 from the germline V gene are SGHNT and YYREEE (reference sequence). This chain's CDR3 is CASTSQLERETQYF. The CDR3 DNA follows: TGTGCCAGCACCTCGCAGTTAGAGCGCGAGACCCAGTACTTC.

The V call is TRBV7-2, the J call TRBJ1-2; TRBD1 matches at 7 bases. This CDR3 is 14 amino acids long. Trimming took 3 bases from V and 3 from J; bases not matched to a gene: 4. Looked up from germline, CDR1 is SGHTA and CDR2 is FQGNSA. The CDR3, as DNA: TGTGCCAGCAGCTTTGGGACAGTTTACTATGGCTACACCTTC. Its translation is CASSFGTVYYGYTF.

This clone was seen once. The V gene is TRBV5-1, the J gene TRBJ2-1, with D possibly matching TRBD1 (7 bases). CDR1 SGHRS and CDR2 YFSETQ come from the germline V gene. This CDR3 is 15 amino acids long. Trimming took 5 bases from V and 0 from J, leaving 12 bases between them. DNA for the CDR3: TGCGCCAGCAGAATGCAGGGGGGCTCCTACAATGAGCAGTTCTTC. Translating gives CASRMQGGSYNEQFF.

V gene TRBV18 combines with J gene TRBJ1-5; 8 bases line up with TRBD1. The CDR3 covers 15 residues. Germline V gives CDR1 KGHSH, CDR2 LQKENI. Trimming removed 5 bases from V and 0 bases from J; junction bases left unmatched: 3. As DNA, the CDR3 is TGTGCCAGCTCAACGACAGGGGATAGCAATCAGCCCCAGCATTTT. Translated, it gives CASSTTGDSNQPQHF. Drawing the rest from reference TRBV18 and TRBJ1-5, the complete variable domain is NAGVMQNPRHLVRRRGQEARLRCSPMKGHSHVYWYRQLPEEGLKFMVYLQKENIIDESGMPKERFSAEFPKEGPSILRIQQVVRGDSAAYFCASSTTGDSNQPQHFGDGTRLSIL.

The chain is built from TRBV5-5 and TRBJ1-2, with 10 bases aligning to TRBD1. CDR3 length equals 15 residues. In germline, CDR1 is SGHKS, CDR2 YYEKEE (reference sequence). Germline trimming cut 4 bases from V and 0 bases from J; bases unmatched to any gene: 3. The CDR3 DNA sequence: TGTGCCAGCAGCCTAGGACAGGGGGCTAACTATGGCTACACCTTC. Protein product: CASSLGQGANYGYTF.

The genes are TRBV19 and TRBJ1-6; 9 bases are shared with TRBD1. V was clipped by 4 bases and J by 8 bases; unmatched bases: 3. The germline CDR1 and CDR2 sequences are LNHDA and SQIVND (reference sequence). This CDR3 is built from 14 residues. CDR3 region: CASSTTGGHSPLHF. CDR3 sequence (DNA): TGTGCCAGTAGTACTACAGGGGGCCATTCACCCCTCCACTTT. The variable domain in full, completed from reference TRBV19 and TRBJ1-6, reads DGGITQSPKYLFRKEGQNVTLSCEQNLNHDAMYWYRQDPGQGLRLIYYSQIVNDFQKGDIAEGYSVSREKKESFPLTVTSAQKNPTAFYLCASSTTGGHSPLHFGNGTRLTVT.